Following are 18 T cell receptor beta chains from one sample sequenced in a study of cytomegalovirus exposure and HLA in healthy donors. The PCR employed 60 Vbeta primers together with 13 Jbeta primers. Sequenced by immunoSEQ multiplex PCR; TCRdb stores in-frame clones only, minus some. Of about 150,000 clones listed, roughly 80% are singletons. Material for sequencing was PBMCs. All receptors come from a woman in her 40s in good health and CMV-seropositive.

The chain has TRBV6-5 and TRBJ2-3, with 12 bases that match TRBD2. Germline trimming cut 4 bases from V and 6 bases from J; bases unmatched to any gene: 5. Germline-derived CDR1 and CDR2 are MNHEY and SVGAGI. This CDR3 has 15 amino acids. This CDR3 is CASSSSGGAWDTQYF. The DNA for the CDR3 is TGTGCCAGCAGTTCTAGCGGGGGGGCCTGGGATACGCAGTATTTT.

The J gene is TRBJ1-1, the V gene TRBV5-1, with D unclear. The germline V gene has CDR1 SGHRS and CDR2 YFSETQ. The CDR3 length is 14 residues. The V gene lost 5 bases and the J gene lost 1 base, with 12 bases spanning the gap. CDR3 sequence (DNA): TGCGCCAGCAGAATCTTTTACGGGAACACTGAAGCTTTCTTT. As protein: CASRIFYGNTEAFF.

The rearrangement links TRBV15 to TRBJ2-7; D is uncertain. V was shortened by 4 bases and J by 9 bases, with 13 bases between the two germline ends. This CDR3 region has 12 residues. CDR1 LNHNV and CDR2 YYDKDF come from the germline V gene (reference sequence). CDR3 bases: TGTGCCACCAGCAACTCGTATCTAGTGCAGTACTTC. The encoded protein is CATSNSYLVQYF.

This clone was observed a handful of times. The rearrangement joins TRBV7-7 to TRBJ1-4; TRBD1 matches 7 bases. The CDR3 totals 14 residues. The V gene's germline CDR1 is SSHAT and CDR2 FNYEAQ (reference sequence). The V segment lost 5 bases and the J segment 7 bases; nucleotides outside the gene matches: 7. CDR3 DNA sequence: TGTGCCAGCAGCCTCGACAGGGTCGGTGAAAAACTGTTTTTT. It yields the protein CASSLDRVGEKLFF.

This chain links TRBV6-5 with TRBJ1-5; no clear D. This CDR3 contains 16 residues. Germline CDR1 reads MNHEY; CDR2 reads SVGAGI. Trimming cost V 2 bases and J 2 bases, with 13 bases left between them. The CDR3, as DNA: TGTGCCAGCAGTTACCACAGTCCGAGAGGCAATCAGCCCCAGCATTTT. This translates into CASSYHSPRGNQPQHF.

This clone was observed once. The V call is TRBV19, the J call TRBJ2-2; maybe TRBD1 (5 bases). The germline V gene encodes CDR1 LNHDA and CDR2 SQIVND (reference sequence). The CDR3 sequence is 15 residues long. Trimming shortened V by 8 bases and J by 0 bases, and 13 bases separated the two germline ends. This CDR3 is CASWTIGPNTGELFF. Written as DNA, the CDR3 is TGTGCCAGTTGGACAATTGGCCCGAACACCGGGGAGCTGTTTTTT. The complete variable domain, with remaining parts taken from reference TRBV19 and TRBJ2-2, reads DGGITQSPKYLFRKEGQNVTLSCEQNLNHDAMYWYRQDPGQGLRLIYYSQIVNDFQKGDIAEGYSVSREKKESFPLTVTSAQKNPTAFYLCASWTIGPNTGELFFGEGSRLTVL.

This chain connects TRBV10-1 to TRBJ2-2; tentative D call: TRBD2 (6 bases). The germline V and J ends were trimmed by 3 bases and 0 bases, with 8 bases remaining between them. Germline V gene lookup returns CDR1 WNHNN and CDR2 SYGVQD (reference sequence). The CDR3 sequence is 15 residues long. In nucleotides, the CDR3 is TGCGCCAGCAGTGACGGCGGGGCGAACACCGGGGAGCTGTTTTTT. Encoded protein: CASSDGGANTGELFF.

This clone appeared once. The chain recombines TRBV4-1 with TRBJ2-1, with TRBD2 matching 7 bases. This CDR3 region has 17 residues. After removal of 4 bases from V and 7 bases from J, the junction contained 16 bases not matched to a gene. CDR1 is MGHRA and CDR2 is YSYEKL in the germline V gene. CDR3 loop: CASSPGGRGTNLNEQFF. The CDR3 bases are TGCGCCAGCAGCCCCGGTGGGCGGGGGACTAATTTAAATGAGCAGTTCTTC.

The chain joins TRBV7-3 to TRBJ2-5, with D uncertain. Per the germline V gene, CDR1 is SGHTA and CDR2 is FQGTGA. CDR3 length: 13 amino acids. V dropped 2 bases and J dropped 3 bases, with 7 bases sitting between them. CDR3 sequence: CASSLPTKETQYF. DNA of the CDR3: TGTGCCAGCAGCTTACCAACAAAAGAGACCCAGTACTTC.

The chain has TRBV15 and TRBJ2-5; 12 bases map to TRBD2. The J call may be faulty, since TRBJ2-7 better matches the DNA end. Germline V gene lookup returns CDR1 LNHNV and CDR2 YYDKDF (reference sequence). The CDR3 totals 15 residues. CDR3 in amino acids: CATSGGLAGLGEQYF. CDR3 bases: TGTGCCACCAGCGGCGGACTAGCGGGGTTAGGCGAGCAGTACTTC.

This chain uses TRBV11-2 with TRBJ2-7; D ambiguous. The length of the CDR3 is 13 residues. The ends were cut back, 1 base at V and 3 bases at J, with 7 bases in the middle. The germline V gene encodes CDR1 SGHAT and CDR2 FQNNGV. CDR3 nucleotide sequence: TGTGCCAGCAGCTTAGGGAGAAGCTACGAGCAGTACTTC. Its protein product is CASSLGRSYEQYF.

The chain is built from TRBV7-9 and TRBJ2-7; D is uncertain. This CDR3 comprises 17 residues. The germline V gene has CDR1 SEHNR and CDR2 FQNEAQ (reference sequence). V was shortened by 1 base and J by 2 bases, with 18 bases between the two germline ends. CDR3 sequence: CASSLGGGFGITYEQYF. In DNA, the CDR3 is TGTGCCAGCAGCTTAGGCGGCGGTTTTGGCATCACCTACGAGCAGTACTTC. The variable domain in full, with the rest retrieved from reference TRBV7-9 and TRBJ2-7, is DTGVSQNPRHKITKRGQNVTFRCDPISEHNRLYWYRQTLGQGPEFLTYFQNEAQLEKSRLLSDRFSAERPKGSFSTLEIQRTEQGDSAMYLCASSLGGGFGITYEQYFGPGTRLTVT.

The chain is built from TRBV7-9 and TRBJ2-1; 8 nucleotides align to TRBD2. CDR3 length equals 15 residues. The V segment lost 1 base and the J segment 4 bases; nucleotides outside the gene matches: 3. CDR1 and CDR2 (germline): SEHNR, FQNEAQ (reference sequence). In DNA, the CDR3 is TGTGCCAGCAGCTTAGGCTCTAGCGGGTACAATGAGCAGTTCTTC. It encodes CASSLGSSGYNEQFF.

The rearrangement links TRBV15 to TRBJ2-5; D might be TRBD1 (6 bases). This CDR3 is built from 16 residues. The germline V gene has CDR1 LNHNV and CDR2 YYDKDF (reference sequence). V was cut by 5 bases and J by 5 bases, with 21 bases left in between. In DNA, the CDR3 is TGTGCCACCAGCTCCCTAAACAGGGTGTCCACGGAGACCCAGTACTTC. Protein product: CATSSLNRVSTETQYF.

CDR3 loop: CASSRTLSRTGGSSGANVLTF. CDR3 bases: TGTGCCAGCAGCCGAACCTTATCAAGGACAGGGGGTAGCTCTGGGGCCAACGTCCTGACTTTC. The V and J genes are TRBV4-2 and TRBJ2-6; TRBD1 aligns across 10 bases. CDR1 is LGHNA, CDR2 YNFKEQ, per germline. The CDR3 totals 21 residues. Germline trimming cut 4 bases from V and 0 bases from J; bases unmatched to any gene: 15.

This clone appeared once. The chain joins TRBV28 to TRBJ1-4, with 7 bases that match TRBD1. Germline V lookup: CDR1 MDHEN, CDR2 SYDVKM. The CDR3 runs 17 residues. V was clipped by 7 bases and J by 3 bases; unmatched bases: 14. The CDR3 DNA reads TGTGCCAGCATCCCTAGTGGAGGGGGCTTTTCTAATGAAAAACTGTTTTTT. It codes for CASIPSGGGFSNEKLFF.

This rearrangement joins TRBV5-4 to TRBJ1-4; 11 nucleotides agree with TRBD1. Germline V gene sequence: CDR1 SGHNT, CDR2 YYREEE (reference sequence). V gave up 3 bases and J gave up 8 bases; unmatched junction bases: 6. This CDR3 has 15 amino acids. CDR3 amino acids: CASSSRTGGGEKLFF. The CDR3, as DNA: TGTGCCAGCAGCTCCAGGACAGGGGGCGGGGAAAAACTGTTTTTT. Full variable domain (remainder filled in from reference TRBV5-4 and TRBJ1-4): ETGVTQSPTHLIKTRGQQVTLRCSSQSGHNTVSWYQQALGQGPQFIFQYYREEENGRGNFPPRFSGLQFPNYSSELNVNALELDDSALYLCASSSRTGGGEKLFFGSGTQLSVL.

The J gene is TRBJ1-1, the V gene TRBV14, with D tentatively TRBD1 (6 bases). This CDR3 is built from 15 residues. CDR1 SGHDN and CDR2 FVKESK come from the germline V gene. Trimming left V 1 base short and J 3 bases short, with 12 bases between. The CDR3 loop is CASSQAGQRDTEAFF. CDR3 DNA sequence: TGTGCCAGCAGCCAAGCCGGACAGAGGGACACTGAAGCTTTCTTT.